This T cell receptor beta chain is drawn from a study of T-cell memory formation after mild COVID-19. At the level of the study: Clusters of TCRs were largely donor specific. Points from the study as a whole: Among CD4+ contracting clones, most were CM and EM, and CD8+ ones EMRA. Within pre-infection memory, some responding clones were found, suggesting cross-reactive memory joined.

The CDR3 is made up of 14 amino acids. With 11 bases removed from V and 0 bases from J, the gap between germline ends came to 14 bases. One entry per CDR3 protein, called by TCRdb with MiXCR from the 5' RACE reads. This repertoire shows under 200,000 distinct CDR3 sequences, 10% to 15% found once; its top ten account for approximately 3.4%. This clonotype was seen a few times. The antigen remains undetermined. The TCR comes from a man aged 18 to 30 who had mild COVID-19 (a few samples of this study predate the infection). Cell type and time point are not known. The specimen was PBMCs or a T cell subset sorted from them (not recorded which). The chain is built from TRBV12-3 or TRBV12-4 and TRBJ1-3; weak D call: TRBD1 (5 bases). In nucleotides, the CDR3 is TGTGCCGCCAGGGCGCAGGTCTCTGGAAACACCATATATTTT. Residues: CAARAQVSGNTIYF.